The 14 T cell receptor beta chains below come from one sample, sequenced in a study of cytomegalovirus exposure and HLA in healthy donors. Use of 60 Vbeta and 13 Jbeta primers characterized the PCR. Clones were read by immunoSEQ multiplex PCR, and TCRdb kept only the in-frame ones, dropping some. Among more than 150,000 clones listed, roughly 77% were seen once. The sample comprised PBMCs. Receptors originate from a woman aged 25 to 39 in good health and CMV-seropositive.

This chain uses TRBV30 with TRBJ1-3; tentative D call: TRBD1 (5 bases). CDR3 length: 13 residues. Germline CDR1 reads GTSNPN; CDR2 reads SVGIG (reference sequence). V gave up 3 bases and J gave up 5 bases, with 11 bases separating them. This chain's CDR3 is CAWRRQRRNTIYF. The CDR3 DNA reads as TGTGCCTGGAGACGACAGCGACGAAACACCATATATTTT.

The chain links TRBV4-3 to TRBJ2-1, with 9 bases lining up with TRBD1. The germline V gene has CDR1 LGHNA and CDR2 YSLEER. Trimming removed 3 bases from V and 3 bases from J; junction bases left unmatched: 6. CDR3 size: 16 residues. The DNA of the CDR3 is TGCGCCAGCAGCCAGGCCGGGACAGGGAACTACAATGAGCAGTTCTTC. Encoded protein: CASSQAGTGNYNEQFF.

The CDR3 DNA reads as TGCGCCAGCAGTGAGGCGCAGGGGACATATAGCAATCAGCCCCAGCATTTT. Translated, it gives CASSEAQGTYSNQPQHF. The chain couples TRBV10-2 to TRBJ1-5; the D gene is possibly TRBD1 (6 bases). CDR1 is WSHSY, CDR2 SAAADI, per germline. Trimming removed 2 bases from V and 0 bases from J, with 14 bases in between. This CDR3 contains 17 residues.

The chain carries TRBV19 and TRBJ1-2, with D possibly being TRBD1 (6 bases). This CDR3 is built from 14 residues. Germline lookup yields CDR1 LNHDA and CDR2 SQIVND (reference sequence). V lost 4 bases and J lost 8, with 17 bases in between. The CDR3 nucleotides are TGTGCCAGTAGTACCCGACAATATCAGGGGGGCTACACCTTC. It is translated as CASSTRQYQGGYTF.

The V call is TRBV5-1, the J call TRBJ2-1, with TRBD2 matching 10 bases. The CDR3 consists of 16 residues. Germline-derived CDR1 and CDR2 are SGHRS and YFSETQ. V shed 0 bases, J shed 9 bases, and the junction held 9 bases outside the gene matches. The CDR3, as DNA: TGCGCCAGCAGCTTGGAGGGAGCGGGGGGGCATCGTGAGCAGTTCTTC. Translation: CASSLEGAGGHREQFF.

The V gene is TRBV29-1, the J gene TRBJ1-1, with 7 bases that match TRBD1. The CDR3 has 13 amino acids. The ends lost 7 bases at V and 4 bases at J; junction bases unmatched: 9. Germline V gives CDR1 SQVTM, CDR2 ANQGSEA. The CDR3 loop reads CSAATGLTTEAFF. CDR3 nucleotides: TGCAGCGCAGCGACAGGGCTTACCACTGAAGCTTTCTTT.

The rearrangement links TRBV5-6 to TRBJ1-2, with TRBD1 identical over 11 bases. The CDR3 sequence is 13 residues long. The V gene's germline CDR1 is SGHDT and CDR2 YYEEEE. V shed 5 bases and J 7 bases; nucleotides not matched to a gene: 4. The CDR3 DNA reads TGTGCCAGCAGTCAGGACAGGGGGCTTGGCTACACCTTC. Translation: CASSQDRGLGYTF.

V and J are TRBV9 and TRBJ1-6; D is unresolved. CDR1 is SGDLS and CDR2 is YYNGEE in the germline V gene. Trimming took 0 bases from V and 6 from J, leaving 4 bases between them. The CDR3 has 13 residues. The CDR3, as DNA: TGTGCCAGCAGCGTAGCGAGTAATTCACCCCTCCACTTT. Encoded protein: CASSVASNSPLHF.

The chain has TRBV7-2 and TRBJ2-3; tentatively, D is TRBD1 (6 bases). Trimming took 4 bases from V and 3 from J, leaving 17 bases between them. In germline, CDR1 is SGHTA, CDR2 FQGNSA. The CDR3 contains 16 residues. The CDR3 bases are TGTGCCAGCAGCTCCCTGGGGGCCGGAGAGACAGATACGCAGTATTTT. Encoded protein: CASSSLGAGETDTQYF.

This clone showed up just a few times. The V call is TRBV7-9, the J call TRBJ1-4, with a weak D call TRBD1 (5 bases). V gave up 1 base and J gave up 1 base, with 7 bases separating them. Germline CDR1 is SEHNR and CDR2 is FQNEAQ (reference sequence). This CDR3 has 15 residues. The DNA of the CDR3 is TGTGCCAGCAGCTTAGAAACAGGAACTAATGAAAAACTGTTTTTT. It encodes CASSLETGTNEKLFF.

Only one count was recorded for this clone. The gene calls are TRBV18 and TRBJ2-5; perhaps TRBD1 as D (5 bases). The germline V and J ends were trimmed by 6 bases and 2 bases, with 16 bases remaining between them. The CDR3 consists of 15 residues. Germline V gene lookup returns CDR1 KGHSH and CDR2 LQKENI. CDR3 residues: CASSQGRAGQETQYF. The CDR3 DNA follows: TGTGCCAGCTCCCAGGGAAGGGCAGGACAAGAGACCCAGTACTTC.

This chain uses TRBV7-9 with TRBJ1-1; D ambiguous. V was trimmed by 6 bases and J by 0 bases, leaving 11 bases between them. CDR1 is SEHNR, CDR2 FQNEAQ, per germline (reference sequence). The CDR3 sequence is 14 residues long. The CDR3 is CASREGGLNTEAFF. The CDR3 bases are TGTGCCAGCAGGGAGGGAGGATTGAACACTGAAGCTTTCTTT.

V usage is TRBV7-9 and J usage is TRBJ2-3; D possibly corresponds to TRBD2 (5 bases). From germline, CDR1 is SEHNR and CDR2 FQNEAQ (reference sequence). This CDR3 has 17 amino acids. The V end was cut by 5 bases, the J end by 0 bases, with 18 bases between. CDR3 in DNA: TGTGCCAGCAGCGCGCGCCCCGGGATGAATAGCACAGATACGCAGTATTTT. It codes for CASSARPGMNSTDTQYF. The full variable domain, rest sourced from reference TRBV7-9 and TRBJ2-3, is DTGVSQNPRHKITKRGQNVTFRCDPISEHNRLYWYRQTLGQGPEFLTYFQNEAQLEKSRLLSDRFSAERPKGSFSTLEIQRTEQGDSAMYLCASSARPGMNSTDTQYFGPGTRLTVL.

The rearrangement links TRBV7-6 to TRBJ1-1; D perhaps matches TRBD1 (5 bases). Trimming took off 6 bases at V and 1 base at J, with 24 bases between the two ends. The CDR3 runs to 18 residues. CDR1 and CDR2 (germline): SGHVS, FNYEAQ. The CDR3 DNA is TGTGCCAGCAGTTTAAACCCCCGCGAGGGACTGGCGAACACTGAAGCTTTCTTT. This codes for CASSLNPREGLANTEAFF.